This TCR beta chain was sequenced during a study of neurological immune-mediated disorders. In every sequencing run, more than 170 million TCR-beta sequences were generated from 15-18 subjects. TCRdb itself ran the 5' RACE reads through MiXCR, one entry per CDR3 protein. Among 65,000 to 90,000 distinct CDR3 sequences listed, 10% were seen once. The unsorted libraries were made from 2 million PBMCs kept at -80 C. The germline V gene has CDR1 LGHNA and CDR2 YNFKEQ. The CDR3 extends over 16 amino acids. V lost 0 bases and J lost 5, with 16 bases in between. Study conclusions and caveats: HTLV-1-associated myelopathy displayed the greatest TCR clonal expansion, and multiple sclerosis exhibited the smallest, lower than that of healthy controls.

This clonotype was counted between two and nine times. Its antigen is not identified. This chain connects TRBV4-2 to TRBJ2-5, with unresolved D. The TCR was taken from a man aged 35 to 55 in good health. The specimen was PBMCs. CDR3 bases: TGTGCCAGCAGCCAAGACCCCCCGGGTTCTGGGGAGACCCAGTACTTC. Residues: CASSQDPPGSGETQYF.